This record looks at one T cell receptor beta chain sequence and its context. What this receptor recognizes is not known. This could be a read error, since a much larger clone is one nucleotide away. From the cysteine through the phenylalanine, the CDR3 covers 13 amino acids. The kept DNA is CDR3 alone, 39 bases in frame from the first base. CDR1 and CDR2 are read off the germline V gene (reference sequence) as SGHKS and YYEKEE. The junction carries 12 bases between V and J, which are trimmed by 2 bases and 6 bases respectively. Library method: multiplex PCR. Data came from an Illumina HiSeq 4000. iRepertoire HTBI primers and Arm-PCR amplification of CDR3 regions were used to construct TCR beta libraries. Gel purification was performed on PCR products prior to sequencing. In the authors' own workflow: Gene usage analysis of CDR3 amino acid clonotypes used the 62 TRBV and 12 to 15 TRBJ segments found across samples. COPE and FqMerger were used to merge the filtered high-quality paired reads into contigs. BLAST was used to align contigs to the IMGT TRBV, TRBD and TRBJ reference genes, and CDR3 was defined following IMGT. Clonotypes above 0.1% frequency were classified as highly expanded clones. Shannon entropy was used to measure repertoire diversity, and the Gini coefficient was used to measure V-J evenness. Public clonotypes were defined as clonotypes shared by more than one individual. The public sequencing data were trimmed at Q25 with fastp and processed into clonotypes with MiXCR by TCRdb, which kept only in-frame beta chains. Identical CDR3 protein sequences are pooled into one entry, listed with their most common genes and DNA. The V and J calls shown here were made by TCRdb, not taken from the authors' results. In all, the sample holds about 400,000 distinct CDR3 sequences, and around 15% of those were seen once. The ten largest clones take up about a fifth of the sample.

The sample belongs to a study of regulatory T cells in long-lasting Graves disease (dated by TCRdb to the early 2020s). Background on the whole study: Newly diagnosed Graves' disease patients had taken antithyroid drugs for less than 3 months. The study was conducted in China and was registered as a clinical trial. A total of about 35 samples underwent TCR sequencing, from about 13 patients with persistent Graves' disease and roughly 20 patients with newly diagnosed Graves' disease. This study used TCR sequencing and RNA sequencing of peripheral blood to compare persistent Graves' disease patients against newly diagnosed Graves' disease patients.

Paper-wide results and their limitations: Persistent patients shared more public clonotypes among themselves (around 2,500) than newly diagnosed patients did (about 900). TRBV28, TRBJ1-2 and TRBJ2-5 were preferentially used in persistent disease, while TRBV20-1 and TRBJ2-1 were favored in newly diagnosed disease. Peripheral blood alone was examined, since thyroid tissue, which constituted the primary lesion, could not be accessed. Sequencing and analysis were restricted to the TCR beta chain. The authors noted that the small sample size was a limitation that may lower accuracy. Lower TCR Shannon entropy and fewer highly expanded clones were observed in persistent Graves' disease patients than in newly diagnosed patients, which suggested clonal expansion.

The time point label corresponds to: newly diagnosed GD, antithyroid drugs for less than 3 months. RNA was extracted from PBMCs in TRIzol for both TCR sequencing and RNA sequencing. Graves' disease was diagnosed according to American Thyroid Association guidelines. Patients were recruited from an endocrinology department in Xi'an, China. From each patient, around 9 milliliters of peripheral blood was collected into an EDTA anticoagulant tube. Ficoll Paque Plus density gradient separation was used to isolate PBMCs, and no further T cell sorting was done. An Agilent 2100 Bioanalyzer and agarose gel were used to check RNA quality, and a NanoDrop 2000 was used to measure RNA concentration.

The rearranged chain carries TRBV5-5 and TRBJ2-7, with the D gene tentatively TRBD1 or TRBD2, based on 5 matching bases in each. The sequence was obtained from a female donor with Graves disease. Sequenced material: peripheral blood mononuclear cells (PBMCs), taken at new diagnosis, from a patient treated with antithyroid drugs. The CDR3 has the sequence CASSFGSGTEQYF. Here is the DNA: TGTGCCAGCAGCTTCGGATCGGGGACCGAGCAGTACTTC.